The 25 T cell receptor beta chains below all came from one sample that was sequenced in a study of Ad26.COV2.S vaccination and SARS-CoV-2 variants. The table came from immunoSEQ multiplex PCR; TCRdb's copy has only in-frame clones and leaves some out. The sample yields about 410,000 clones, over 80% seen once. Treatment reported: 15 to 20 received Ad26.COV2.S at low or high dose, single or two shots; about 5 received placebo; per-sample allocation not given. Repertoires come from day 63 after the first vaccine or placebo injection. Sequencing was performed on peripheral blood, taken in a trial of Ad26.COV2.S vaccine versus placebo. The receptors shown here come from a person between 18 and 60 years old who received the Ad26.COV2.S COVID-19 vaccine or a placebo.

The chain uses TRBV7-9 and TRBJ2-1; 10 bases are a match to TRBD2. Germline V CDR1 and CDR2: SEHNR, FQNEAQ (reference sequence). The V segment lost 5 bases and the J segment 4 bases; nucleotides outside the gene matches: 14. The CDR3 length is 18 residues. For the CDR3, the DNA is TGTGCCAGCAGCATTTCCCTAGCGGGGGATTCTAAATACAATGAGCAGTTCTTC. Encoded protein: CASSISLAGDSKYNEQFF.

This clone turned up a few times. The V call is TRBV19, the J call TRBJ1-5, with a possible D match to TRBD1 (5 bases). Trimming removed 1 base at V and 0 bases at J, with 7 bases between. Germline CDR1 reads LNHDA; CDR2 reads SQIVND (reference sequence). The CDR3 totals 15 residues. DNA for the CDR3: TGTGCCAGTAGTATAGTCGGGGCTAGCAATCAGCCCCAGCATTTT. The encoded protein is CASSIVGASNQPQHF.

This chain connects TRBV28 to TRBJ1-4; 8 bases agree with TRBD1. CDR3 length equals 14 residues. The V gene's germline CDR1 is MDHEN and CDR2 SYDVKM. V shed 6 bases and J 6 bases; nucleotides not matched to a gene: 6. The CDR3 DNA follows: TGTGCCAGCAGCTTGACAGGGGCATATGAAAAACTGTTTTTT. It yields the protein CASSLTGAYEKLFF. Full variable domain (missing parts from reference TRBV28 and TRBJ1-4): DVKVTQSSRYLVKRTGEKVFLECVQDMDHENMFWYRQDPGLGLRLIYFSYDVKMKEKGDIPEGYSVSREKKERFSLILESASTNQTSMYLCASSLTGAYEKLFFGSGTQLSVL.

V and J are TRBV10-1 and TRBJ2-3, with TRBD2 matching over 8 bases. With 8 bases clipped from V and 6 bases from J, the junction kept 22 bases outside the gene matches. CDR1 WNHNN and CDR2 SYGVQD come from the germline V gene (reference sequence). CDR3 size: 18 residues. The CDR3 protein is CASLNGGAEIPRGDTQYF. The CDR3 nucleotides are TGCGCCAGCCTAAACGGGGGGGCCGAGATCCCGCGTGGGGATACGCAGTATTTT.

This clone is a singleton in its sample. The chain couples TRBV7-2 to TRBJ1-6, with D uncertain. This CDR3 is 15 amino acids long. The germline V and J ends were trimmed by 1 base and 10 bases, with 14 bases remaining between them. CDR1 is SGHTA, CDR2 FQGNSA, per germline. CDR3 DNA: TGTGCCAGCAGCTTAGGGTTGCGGGGTTTATCACCCCTCCACTTT. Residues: CASSLGLRGLSPLHF.

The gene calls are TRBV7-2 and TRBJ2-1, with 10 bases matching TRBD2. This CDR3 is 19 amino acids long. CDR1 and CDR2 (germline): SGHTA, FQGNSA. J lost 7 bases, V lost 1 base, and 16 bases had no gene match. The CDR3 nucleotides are TGTGCCAGCAGCTTAGTAGGGTCAATAGCGGGGGGTTCAGAGAATGAGCAGTTCTTC. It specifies CASSLVGSIAGGSENEQFF.

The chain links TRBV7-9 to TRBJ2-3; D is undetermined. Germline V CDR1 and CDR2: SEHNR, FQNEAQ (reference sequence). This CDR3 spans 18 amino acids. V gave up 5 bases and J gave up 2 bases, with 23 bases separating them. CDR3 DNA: TGTGCCAGCAGCCCGGGCCGTGAAACCTCATACCCCACAGATACGCAGTATTTT. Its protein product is CASSPGRETSYPTDTQYF.

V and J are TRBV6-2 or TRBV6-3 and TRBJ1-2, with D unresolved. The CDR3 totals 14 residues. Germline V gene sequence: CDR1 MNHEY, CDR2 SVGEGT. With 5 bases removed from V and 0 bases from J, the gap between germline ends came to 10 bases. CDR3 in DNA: TGTGCCAGCAGTCGGCTCGGGGCTAACTATGGCTACACCTTC. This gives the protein CASSRLGANYGYTF.

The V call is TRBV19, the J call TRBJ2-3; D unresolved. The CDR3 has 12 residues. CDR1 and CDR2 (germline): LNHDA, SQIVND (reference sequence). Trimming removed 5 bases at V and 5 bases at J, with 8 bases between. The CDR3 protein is CASSSHEDTQYF. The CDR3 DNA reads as TGTGCCAGTAGTTCCCATGAAGATACGCAGTATTTT.

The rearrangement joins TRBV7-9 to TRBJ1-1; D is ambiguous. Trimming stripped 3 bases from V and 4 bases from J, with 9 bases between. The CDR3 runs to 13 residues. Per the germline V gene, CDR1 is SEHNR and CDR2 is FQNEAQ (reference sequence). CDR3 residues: CASSLSGVTEAFF. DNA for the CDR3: TGTGCCAGCAGCTTGTCCGGGGTCACTGAAGCTTTCTTT.

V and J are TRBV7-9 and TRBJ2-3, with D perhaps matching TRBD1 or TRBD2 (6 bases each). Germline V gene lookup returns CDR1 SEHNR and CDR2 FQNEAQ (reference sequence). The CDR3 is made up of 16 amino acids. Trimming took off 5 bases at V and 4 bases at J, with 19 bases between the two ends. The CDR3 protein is CASSLGRGLFPDTQYF. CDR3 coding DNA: TGTGCCAGCAGCCTCGGACGGGGGCTATTCCCAGATACGCAGTATTTT.

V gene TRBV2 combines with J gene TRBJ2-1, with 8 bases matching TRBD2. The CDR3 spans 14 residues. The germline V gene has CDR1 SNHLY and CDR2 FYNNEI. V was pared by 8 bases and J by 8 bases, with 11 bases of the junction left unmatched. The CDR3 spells CASSTGTRVDEQFF. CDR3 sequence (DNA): TGTGCCAGCTCTACCGGGACTAGGGTCGATGAGCAGTTCTTC.

DNA of the CDR3: TGTGCCAGCAGACAAGGCCGCCACAGTAGATACTACAATGAGCAGTTCTTC. Protein: CASRQGRHSRYYNEQFF. This chain connects TRBV11-2 to TRBJ2-1; D not certain. Germline loops: CDR1 SGHAT, CDR2 FQNNGV. CDR3 length: 17 residues. The germline V and J ends were trimmed by 6 bases and 3 bases, with 21 bases remaining between them.

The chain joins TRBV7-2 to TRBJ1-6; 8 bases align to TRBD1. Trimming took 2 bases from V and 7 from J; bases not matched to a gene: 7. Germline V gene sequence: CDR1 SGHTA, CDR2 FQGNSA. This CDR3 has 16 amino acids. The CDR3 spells CASSLLRQGANSPLHF. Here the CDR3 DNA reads TGTGCCAGCAGCTTACTTCGGCAGGGGGCGAATTCACCCCTCCACTTT. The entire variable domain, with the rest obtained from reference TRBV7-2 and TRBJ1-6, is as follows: GAGVSQSPSNKVTEKGKDVELRCDPISGHTALYWYRQSLGQGLEFLIYFQGNSAPDKSGLPSDRFSAERTGGSVSTLTIQRTQQEDSAVYLCASSLLRQGANSPLHFGNGTRLTVT.

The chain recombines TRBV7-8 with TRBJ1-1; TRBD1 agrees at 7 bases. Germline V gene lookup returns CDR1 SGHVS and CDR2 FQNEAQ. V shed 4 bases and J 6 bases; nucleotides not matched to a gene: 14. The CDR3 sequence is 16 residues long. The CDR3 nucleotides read TGTGCCAGCAGCTCTCGACAGGGTGGGCTCTGGCCTGAAGCTTTCTTT. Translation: CASSSRQGGLWPEAFF.

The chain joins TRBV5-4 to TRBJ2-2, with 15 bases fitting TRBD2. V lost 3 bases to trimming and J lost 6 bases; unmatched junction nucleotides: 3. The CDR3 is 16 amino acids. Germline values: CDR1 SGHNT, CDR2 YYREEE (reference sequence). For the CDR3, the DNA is TGTGCCAGCAGCTGGTGGACTAGCGGGGGGGCCGGGGAGCTGTTTTTT. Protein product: CASSWWTSGGAGELFF.

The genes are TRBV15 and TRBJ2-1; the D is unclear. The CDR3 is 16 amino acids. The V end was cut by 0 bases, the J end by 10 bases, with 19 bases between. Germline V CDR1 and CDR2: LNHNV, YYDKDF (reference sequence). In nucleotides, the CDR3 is TGTGCCACCAGCAGAGAAGGATCCCTCGGGCGTGGGGAGCAGTTCTTC. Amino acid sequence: CATSREGSLGRGEQFF.

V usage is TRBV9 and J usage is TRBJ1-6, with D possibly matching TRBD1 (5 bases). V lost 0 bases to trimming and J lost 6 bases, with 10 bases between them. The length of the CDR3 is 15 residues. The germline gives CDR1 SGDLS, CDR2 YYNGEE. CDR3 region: CASSVEGDLNSPLHF. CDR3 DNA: TGTGCCAGCAGCGTAGAAGGGGACCTTAATTCACCCCTCCACTTT.

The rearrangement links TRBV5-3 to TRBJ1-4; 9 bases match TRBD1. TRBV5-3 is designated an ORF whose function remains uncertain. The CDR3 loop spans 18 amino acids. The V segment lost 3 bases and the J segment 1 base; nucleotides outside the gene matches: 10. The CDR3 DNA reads TGTGCCAGAAGCTCCGGGACAGGGTGGCAACTAACTAATGAAAAACTGTTTTTT. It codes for CARSSGTGWQLTNEKLFF.

The chain's CDR3 is CASSVSRGNEQFF. The CDR3 nucleotides are TGTGCCAGTAGTGTCTCCCGGGGGAATGAGCAGTTCTTC. The rearrangement joins TRBV19 to TRBJ2-1; TRBD2 might be the D (6 bases). Trimming removed 5 bases at V and 7 bases at J, with 12 bases between. The germline gives CDR1 LNHDA, CDR2 SQIVND (reference sequence). CDR3 length: 13 amino acids. Complete variable domain (other parts from reference TRBV19 and TRBJ2-1): DGGITQSPKYLFRKEGQNVTLSCEQNLNHDAMYWYRQDPGQGLRLIYYSQIVNDFQKGDIAEGYSVSREKKESFPLTVTSAQKNPTAFYLCASSVSRGNEQFFGPGTRLTVL.

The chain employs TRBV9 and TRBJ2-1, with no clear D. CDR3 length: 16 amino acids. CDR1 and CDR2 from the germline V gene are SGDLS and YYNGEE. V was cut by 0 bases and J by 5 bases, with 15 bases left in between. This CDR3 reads CASSVAPGKLDNEQFF. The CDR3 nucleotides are TGTGCCAGCAGCGTAGCTCCGGGTAAATTGGACAATGAGCAGTTCTTC.

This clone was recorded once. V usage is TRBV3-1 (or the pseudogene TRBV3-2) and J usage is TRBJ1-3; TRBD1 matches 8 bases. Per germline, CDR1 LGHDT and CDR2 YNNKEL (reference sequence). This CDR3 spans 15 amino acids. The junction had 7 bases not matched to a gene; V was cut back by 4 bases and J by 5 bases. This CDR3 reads CASSRPTGGRNTIYF. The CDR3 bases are TGTGCCAGCAGCCGTCCCACAGGGGGGCGAAACACCATATATTTT.

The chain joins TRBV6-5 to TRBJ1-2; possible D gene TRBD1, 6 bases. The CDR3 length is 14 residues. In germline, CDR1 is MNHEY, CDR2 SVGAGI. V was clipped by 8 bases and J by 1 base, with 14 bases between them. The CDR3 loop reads CASHKGGINYGYTF. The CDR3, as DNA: TGTGCCAGCCATAAGGGGGGGATTAACTATGGCTACACCTTC.

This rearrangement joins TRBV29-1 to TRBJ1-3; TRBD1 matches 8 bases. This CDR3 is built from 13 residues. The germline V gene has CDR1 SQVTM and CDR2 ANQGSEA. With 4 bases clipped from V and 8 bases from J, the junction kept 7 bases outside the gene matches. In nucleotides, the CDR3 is TGCAGCGTTGCTAACAGGGGGTTGGACACCATATATTTT. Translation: CSVANRGLDTIYF.

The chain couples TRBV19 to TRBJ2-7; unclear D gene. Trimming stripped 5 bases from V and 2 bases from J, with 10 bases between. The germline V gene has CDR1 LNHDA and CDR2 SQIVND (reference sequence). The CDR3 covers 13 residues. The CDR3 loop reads CASSEGLAYEQYF. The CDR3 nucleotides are TGTGCCAGTAGTGAAGGATTGGCCTACGAGCAGTACTTC.